This is a list of T cell receptor beta chains from one sample in a study of blood T cells in healthy people across ages. TCRdb reprocessed the 5' RACE reads via MiXCR and lists one record per CDR3 protein. Of about 930,000 distinct CDR3 sequences listed, almost 30% are singletons. The sample was also reused in another study, on T cells of mothers and their children.

Sequencing was carried out using blood. These receptor sequences come from a woman aged 40 to 50 in good health. Each CDR3 is given with its conserved first and last residue. D genes are given only for firm matches. Size is stated for part of the rows, as once, few or many counts, or as a class when the clone is expanded.

>many|TRBV27|TRBJ1-2|NA
CASSLRPNYGYTF
TGTGCCAGCAGTTTAAGACCTAACTATGGCTACACCTTC
>many|TRBV6-2/TRBV6-3|TRBJ2-7|NA
CASSHPADEQYF
TGTGCCAGCAGCCACCCAGCCGACGAGCAGTACTTC
>many|TRBV7-3|TRBJ2-4|TRBD2
CASSLRGGLAKNIQYF
TGTGCCAGCAGCTTAAGGGGGGGGTTAGCCAAAAACATTCAGTACTTC
>NA|TRBV7-6|TRBJ2-1|NA
CASSLAVAESYNEQFF
TGTGCCAGCAGCTTAGCGGTAGCGGAAAGCTACAATGAGCAGTTCTTC
>few|TRBV7-9|TRBJ2-1|NA
CASSSHLSSYNEQFF
TGTGCCAGCAGCTCACACCTGAGCTCCTACAATGAGCAGTTCTTC
>NA|TRBV6-1|TRBJ1-5|NA
CASRDWGAGLTSNQPQHF
TGTGCCAGCAGAGATTGGGGGGCAGGACTGACTAGCAATCAGCCCCAGCATTTT
>NA|TRBV4-2|TRBJ2-7|NA
CASSFSVFSGDLPYEQYF
TGTGCCAGCAGCTTTTCGGTGTTTTCAGGAGACCTACCCTACGAGCAGTACTTC
>NA|TRBV20-1|TRBJ2-2|NA
CSARERPTGELFF
TGCAGTGCTAGAGAGCGGCCAACCGGGGAGCTGTTTTTT
>many|TRBV20-1|TRBJ2-1|NA
CSARDSGRPYNEQFF
TGCAGTGCTAGAGATTCGGGGCGGCCCTACAATGAGCAGTTCTTC
>few|TRBV14|TRBJ2-7|NA
CASSIGGLSYEQYF
TGTGCCAGCAGCATAGGGGGGTTATCCTACGAGCAGTACTTC
>NA|TRBV5-1|TRBJ1-1|NA
CASTMGEGTNTEAFF
TGCGCCAGCACGATGGGGGAGGGAACGAACACTGAAGCTTTCTTT
>NA|TRBV19|TRBJ1-2|NA
CASSIDLTGGGYTF
TGTGCCAGTAGTATAGATCTGACTGGGGGAGGCTACACCTTC
>NA|TRBV24-1|TRBJ2-1|TRBD2
CATRTSGVVEQFF
TGTGCCACCAGGACTAGCGGGGTGGTTGAGCAGTTCTTC
>NA|TRBV11-2|TRBJ2-1|NA
CASSLDLLGHNEQFF
TGTGCCAGCAGCTTAGATCTGTTGGGTCACAATGAGCAGTTCTTC
>once|TRBV7-2|TRBJ1-1|NA
CASSRITGRNTEAFF
TGTGCCAGCAGCCGTATTACAGGGCGGAACACTGAAGCTTTCTTT
>few|TRBV20-1|TRBJ1-5|NA
CSARYGGSQPQHF
TGCAGTGCTCGTTACGGGGGGAGTCAGCCCCAGCATTTT
>few|TRBV3-1|TRBJ1-1|TRBD1
CASSQALGQGDSKAFF
TGTGCCAGCAGCCAAGCCTTGGGACAGGGGGACTCTAAAGCTTTCTTT
>NA|TRBV7-2|TRBJ1-5|NA
CASSLGHSLNQPQHF
TGTGCCAGCAGCCTCGGACATTCCTTAAATCAGCCCCAGCATTTT
>few|TRBV13|TRBJ2-5|TRBD2
CASSLDPGLAGGEQYF
TGTGCCAGCAGCTTAGACCCGGGACTAGCGGGGGGGGAGCAGTACTTC
>NA|TRBV7-2|TRBJ2-7|NA
CASSLVWTVYEQYF
TGTGCCAGCAGCTTAGTATGGACCGTCTACGAGCAGTACTTC
>NA|TRBV7-2|TRBJ2-5|TRBD1
CASSLGTGVGIETQYF
TGTGCCAGCAGCTTAGGGACAGGGGTCGGGATAGAGACCCAGTACTTC
>many|TRBV5-6|TRBJ2-7|TRBD1
CASNEQGATYEQYF
TGTGCCAGCAATGAACAGGGGGCCACCTACGAGCAGTACTTC
>NA|TRBV7-2|TRBJ1-1|TRBD1
CASSLARGTGTEAFF
TGTGCCAGCAGCTTAGCACGAGGGACAGGGACTGAAGCTTTCTTT
>NA|TRBV7-2|TRBJ2-1|TRBD2
CASSLVRGLAGNYNEQFF
TGTGCCAGCAGCTTAGTACGAGGGCTAGCGGGGAACTACAATGAGCAGTTCTTC
>NA|TRBV7-9|TRBJ2-5|NA
CASSQVGSSQETQYF
TGTGCCAGCAGCCAAGTGGGAAGCAGCCAAGAGACCCAGTACTTC
>many|TRBV20-1|TRBJ1-2|NA
CSARDPQGYYTF
TGCAGTGCTAGAGATCCCCAGGGTTATTACACCTTC
>NA|TRBV20-1|TRBJ1-1|NA
CSAPTSYRGTTEAFF
TGCAGTGCCCCGACTTCCTATAGGGGGACCACTGAAGCTTTCTTT
>NA|TRBV19|TRBJ1-2|NA
CASSGSRDADGYTF
TGTGCCAGTAGTGGAAGCCGGGACGCGGATGGCTACACCTTC
>few|TRBV20-1|TRBJ2-3|TRBD2
CSAREGGGATDTQYF
TGCAGTGCTAGAGAGGGCGGGGGGGCTACAGATACGCAGTATTTT
>many|TRBV5-1|TRBJ2-1|NA
CASSSMPSPTEQFF
TGCGCCAGCAGCTCAATGCCTTCACCCACTGAGCAGTTCTTC
>NA|TRBV19|TRBJ2-3|NA
CASSIGGQLNTQYF
TGTGCCAGTAGTATCGGCGGACAATTGAATACGCAGTATTTT
>few|TRBV7-2|TRBJ1-5|NA
CASSFNSGVQPQHF
TGTGCCAGCAGCTTTAATTCAGGGGTCCAGCCCCAGCATTTT
>NA|TRBV7-3|TRBJ2-7|TRBD1
CASSLMAADRGPEQYF
TGTGCCAGCAGCTTAATGGCGGCGGACAGGGGCCCCGAGCAGTACTTC
>NA|TRBV4-3|TRBJ1-5|NA
CASSQKQGNQPQHF
TGCGCCAGCAGCCAAAAACAGGGCAATCAGCCCCAGCATTTT
>few|TRBV5-6|TRBJ2-1|NA
CASSLRREQQFF
TGTGCCAGCAGCCTCCGCCGGGAGCAGCAGTTCTTC
>NA|TRBV12-3/TRBV12-4|TRBJ1-2|TRBD1
CASSLTGEEADGYTF
TGTGCCAGCAGCCTGACAGGGGAAGAGGCTGATGGCTACACCTTC
>many|TRBV12-3/TRBV12-4|TRBJ2-7|TRBD1
CASSRWTGGRYEQYF
TGTGCCAGCAGTCGCTGGACAGGGGGTCGCTACGAGCAGTACTTC
>NA|TRBV9|TRBJ2-3|NA
CASSVNFNTDTQYF
TGTGCCAGCAGCGTTAATTTTAACACAGATACGCAGTATTTT
>few|TRBV5-1|TRBJ1-2|TRBD1
CASRLTPGQGNYGYTF
TGCGCCAGCAGATTGACCCCGGGACAGGGTAACTATGGCTACACCTTC
>NA|TRBV30|TRBJ1-2|NA
CAWSPMDYGYTF
TGTGCCTGGAGTCCGATGGACTATGGCTACACCTTC
>many|TRBV6-6|TRBJ2-7|NA
CASRRTDTYEQYF
TGTGCCAGCAGAAGGACGGATACCTACGAGCAGTACTTC
>few|TRBV2|TRBJ2-5|TRBD1
CASSRQGRSQETQYF
TGTGCCAGCAGCCGACAGGGCCGCTCCCAAGAGACCCAGTACTTC
>few|TRBV20-1|TRBJ2-1|NA
CSARDPLGSYNEQFF
TGCAGTGCTAGAGATCCCCTCGGCTCCTACAATGAGCAGTTCTTC
>NA|TRBV7-6|TRBJ2-3|NA
CASSKMGLADTDTQYF
TGTGCTAGCTCCAAGATGGGACTGGCGGATACAGATACGCAGTATTTT
>few|TRBV15|TRBJ2-5|NA
CATSRDRGRTGAGGSETQYF
TGTGCCACCAGCAGAGATCGAGGACGCACAGGGGCCGGGGGGAGCGAGACCCAGTACTTC
>few|TRBV5-6|TRBJ2-7|NA
CASSLSSRFRESYEQYF
TGTGCCAGCAGCTTGTCGAGTAGGTTTCGGGAGTCCTACGAGCAGTACTTC
>few|TRBV28|TRBJ2-1|NA
CASTATSYNEQFF
TGTGCCAGTACAGCCACATCCTACAATGAGCAGTTCTTC
>few|TRBV20-1|TRBJ1-1|NA
CSARRGNTEAFF
TGCAGTGCTAGGCGGGGGAACACTGAAGCTTTCTTT